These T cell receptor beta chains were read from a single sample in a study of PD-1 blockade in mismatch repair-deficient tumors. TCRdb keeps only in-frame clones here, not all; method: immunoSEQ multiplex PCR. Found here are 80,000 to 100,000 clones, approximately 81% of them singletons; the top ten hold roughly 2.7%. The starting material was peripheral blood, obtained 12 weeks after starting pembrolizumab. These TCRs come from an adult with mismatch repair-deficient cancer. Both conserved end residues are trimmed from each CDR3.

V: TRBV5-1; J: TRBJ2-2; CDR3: ASSLTSGSVAGELF
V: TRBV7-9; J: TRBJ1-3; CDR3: ASSLTGSPRDENTIY
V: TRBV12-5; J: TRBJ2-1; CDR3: ASGAAGGNNEQF
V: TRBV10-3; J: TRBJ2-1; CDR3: AISEGRVEYNEQF
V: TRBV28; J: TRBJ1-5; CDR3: ASSFVPEQPQH
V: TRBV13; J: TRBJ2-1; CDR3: ASSLGAPGLANEQF
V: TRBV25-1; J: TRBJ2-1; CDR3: ASTADRYNEQF
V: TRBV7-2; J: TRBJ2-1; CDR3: ASSLWGGSSYNEQF
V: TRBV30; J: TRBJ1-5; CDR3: AWNTGVGQPQH
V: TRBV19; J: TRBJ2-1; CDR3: ASSTLGTSGSYEQF
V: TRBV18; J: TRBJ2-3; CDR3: ASSPGLEGTDTQY
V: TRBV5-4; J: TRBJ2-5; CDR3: ASSPPGPQETQY
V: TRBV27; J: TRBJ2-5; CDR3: ASSLGGVAGTQY
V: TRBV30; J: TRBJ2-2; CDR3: AWSTEGTGGTGELF
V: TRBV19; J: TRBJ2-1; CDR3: ASSISWRYNEQF
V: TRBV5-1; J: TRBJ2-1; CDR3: ASSFGLAGGLGWNEQF
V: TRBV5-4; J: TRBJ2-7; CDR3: ASTSGSYEQY
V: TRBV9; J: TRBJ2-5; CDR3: ASSWTVSETQY
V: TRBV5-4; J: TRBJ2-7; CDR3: ASSFGLSEQY
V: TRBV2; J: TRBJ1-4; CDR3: ASTIGGGIEKLF
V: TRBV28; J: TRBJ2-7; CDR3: ASSGPLYEQY
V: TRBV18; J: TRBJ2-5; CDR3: ASSRLYRERAVETQY
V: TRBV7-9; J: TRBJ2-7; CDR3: ASSSNYYEQY
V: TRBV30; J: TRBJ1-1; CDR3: AWSSGGNTEAF
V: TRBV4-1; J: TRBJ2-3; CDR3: ASSQVRAGVADTQY
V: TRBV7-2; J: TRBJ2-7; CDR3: ASSRLYEQY
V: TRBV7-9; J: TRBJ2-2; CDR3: ASSLFHNGRINTGELF
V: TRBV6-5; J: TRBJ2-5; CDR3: ASSPGRETQY
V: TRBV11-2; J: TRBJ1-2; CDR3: ASSRGFNYGYT
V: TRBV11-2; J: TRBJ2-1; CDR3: ASSLPSGGGHNEQF
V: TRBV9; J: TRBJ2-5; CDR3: ASSEETRQETQY
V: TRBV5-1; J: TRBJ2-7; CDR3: ASSWGPTYEQY
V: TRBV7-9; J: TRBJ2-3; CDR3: ASSLPGTYENTQY
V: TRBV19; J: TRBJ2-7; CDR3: ASSIDPRYEQY
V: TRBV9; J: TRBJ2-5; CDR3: ASSVSTGRETQY
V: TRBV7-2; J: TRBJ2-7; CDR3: ASSPGPGLAYEQY
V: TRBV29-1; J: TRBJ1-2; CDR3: SVAQGWGGYGYT